Listed here are 8 T cell receptor beta chains from one sample, sequenced in a study of Ad26.COV2.S vaccination and SARS-CoV-2 variants. Only in-frame clones appear in the TCRdb table, and some are missing; sequencing was by immunoSEQ multiplex PCR. The table shows hundreds of thousands of clones, with roughly 90% occurring only once. Treatment here: 19 received Ad26.COV2.S at low or high dose, single or two shots; roughly five received placebo; per-sample allocation not given. The investigators took samples on day 63 after the first vaccine or placebo injection. Source: peripheral blood, taken in a trial of Ad26.COV2.S vaccine versus placebo. These receptors were taken from a person between 18 and 60 years old who received the Ad26.COV2.S COVID-19 vaccine or a placebo.

The J gene is TRBJ2-7, the V gene TRBV9, with D possibly TRBD1 on 5 matching bases. CDR3 length: 15 residues. Trimming shortened V by 0 bases and J by 5 bases, and 15 bases separated the two germline ends. CDR1 and CDR2 (germline): SGDLS, YYNGEE. CDR3 loop: CASSVGGQGWNEQYF. The CDR3 DNA is TGTGCCAGCAGCGTAGGGGGTCAGGGTTGGAACGAGCAGTACTTC.

V is TRBV2 and J is TRBJ1-5; tentatively, D is TRBD1 (6 bases). The length of the CDR3 is 14 residues. Germline loops: CDR1 SNHLY, CDR2 FYNNEI. The V end was cut by 1 base, the J end by 5 bases, with 9 bases between. This chain's CDR3 is CASSEGTAYQPQHF. CDR3 sequence (DNA): TGTGCCAGCAGTGAAGGGACAGCTTATCAGCCCCAGCATTTT.

This clone was found once. The chain couples TRBV18 to TRBJ1-4; TRBD1 is a possible D gene (6 bases). Germline V lookup: CDR1 KGHSH, CDR2 LQKENI. CDR3 length equals 15 residues. V lost 1 base, J lost 7 bases, and 13 bases lay in between. CDR3 sequence reads: CASSPQGGGREKLFF. CDR3 bases: TGTGCCAGCTCACCACAGGGGGGCGGCCGTGAAAAACTGTTTTTT.

J is TRBJ2-7 and V is TRBV6-4; the D is unclear. Germline CDR1 reads MRHNA; CDR2 reads SNTAGT. V was trimmed by 6 bases and J by 5 bases, leaving 11 bases between them. The CDR3 length is 12 residues. CDR3 residues: CASRLVWDEQYF. CDR3 sequence (DNA): TGTGCCAGCAGATTGGTTTGGGACGAGCAGTACTTC.

This chain uses TRBV7-3 with TRBJ2-2; D remains unclear. The CDR3 sequence is 13 residues long. Germline CDR1 and CDR2: SGHTA and FQGTGA. Trimming pared 5 bases from V and 6 bases from J, leaving 10 bases between. The CDR3 nucleotides read TGTGCCAGCAGCCCCGGCACGGCCGGGGAGCTGTTTTTT. This encodes CASSPGTAGELFF.

The V call is TRBV5-1, the J call TRBJ1-1; tentatively, D is TRBD1 (5 bases). The CDR3 is 16 amino acids. V dropped 3 bases and J dropped 1 base, with 16 bases sitting between them. CDR1 is SGHRS, CDR2 YFSETQ, per germline. The CDR3, as DNA: TGCGCCAGCAGCTCCGGGTACGCAGGGCAGAACACTGAAGCTTTCTTT. This gives the protein CASSSGYAGQNTEAFF.

This rearrangement joins TRBV7-2 to TRBJ1-2; D gene unclear. V was pared by 4 bases and J by 4 bases, with 10 bases between. The CDR3 is made up of 13 amino acids. Germline CDR1 reads SGHTA; CDR2 reads FQGNSA. As DNA, the CDR3 is TGTGCCAGCAGCTCCGGGAGGGTCTATGGCTACACCTTC. It translates to CASSSGRVYGYTF.

This sequence joins TRBV28 and TRBJ2-1, with 7 bases aligning to TRBD1. The CDR3 extends over 14 amino acids. V was pared by 6 bases and J by 4 bases, with 6 bases of the junction left unmatched. Germline assignment: CDR1 MDHEN and CDR2 SYDVKM. CDR3 sequence (DNA): TGTGCCAGCAGCTCAGGGGGTCGGTACAATGAGCAGTTCTTC. Amino acid sequence: CASSSGGRYNEQFF.